Sequencing of this TCR beta chain was carried out in a study of blood T cell repertoires in COVID-19 (dated by TCRdb to the early 2020s). In the study overall: Samples from collaborators originated in the United States, Italy and Spain and spanned both the acute and convalescent phases of COVID-19. The material from the prospective study consisted of cDNA or gDNA derived from T cells, B-cell-depleted T cells, or PBMCs. Subjects who had been exposed to COVID-19, were actively infected with it, or had recovered from it provided the deeply sampled blood TCRbeta repertoires that made up the dataset. The repertoires were made available in a free public database intended to serve as a resource for research on the immune response to SARS-CoV-2. The samples were drawn from the first 160 participants of the ongoing ImmuneRACE study and from about 1,200 subjects provided by 6 global collaborators. Sample metadata almost always included a de-identified subject ID, COVID-19 status, age in years and sex. Where HLA class I and class II types were available, the types were taken from metadata supplied by the sample provider, not from assay-based typing.

The paper's findings and limits, for the study overall: Clinical and demographic metadata were provided uncurated, with the amount varying by source and participant.

Collaborating institutions collected whole blood in K2EDTA tubes following their own protocols. For TCRbeta analysis, collaborators shipped samples as frozen whole blood, isolated PBMCs, or DNA extracted from either of those sample types. The junction shows trimming of 3 bases on V and 3 bases on J, plus 14 bases between the germline ends. The germline V gene (reference sequence) provides CDR1 DFQATT and CDR2 SNEGSKA. Inclusive of the bounding cysteine and phenylalanine, the CDR3 is 14 residues long. The retained sequence is limited to the CDR3, 42 bases, with the frame set at the first base. Of note for this clone: The antigen this receptor binds is unknown. No clone much larger than this one lies a single base away; base qualities are absent.

TCRbeta CDR3 regions were amplified from genomic DNA using the immunoSEQ Assay, a bias-controlled multiplex PCR. On the study's bioinformatics: Nucleated cell counts per sample were estimated from amplification of reference gene primers within the assay. To quantify the absolute abundance of each unique TCRbeta CDR3 rearrangement, sequence reads were collapsed and filtered. For each sample, productive Simpson clonality was calculated as the square root of Simpson's diversity index across productive rearrangements. Drawn from immuneACCESS, this table holds only the in-frame rearrangements with V and J called that TCRdb kept. Clones are partly lost; checked studies trace under half to an unresolved V gene and leave the rest unexplained. That table is the source of V, J and clone size, and D and trimming were worked out from the DNA. The sample table contains some 530,000 clones; only one count was recorded for approximately 85% of them. Roughly 3.2% of the sample is in the top ten clones.

The sequence came from a human donor in a cohort sampled during active COVID-19. Rearrangement joined TRBV20-1 to TRBJ1-2; TRBD1 is possibly the D segment (5 matching bases). Source material: peripheral blood. The CDR3 reads as follows: CSASPSWGDYGYTF. The nucleotides read TGCAGTGCTAGTCCCTCCTGGGGGGACTATGGCTACACCTTC.